Below are 24 T cell receptor beta chains sequenced from a single sample in a study of T cell clonality in common variable immunodeficiency. The data were produced by immunoSEQ multiplex PCR, yet TCRdb's version contains in-frame clones alone and is incomplete. Sampling found roughly 28,000 clones, none seen once. The sequencing input was peripheral blood mononuclear cells. Receptor source: a person between 18 and 75 years old in good health.

This clone was recorded at least ten times. The CDR3 end falls 3 residues outside the read, so it is completed with the germline J gene. V is TRBV2 and J is TRBJ2-1; maybe TRBD2 (5 bases). The CDR3 spans 12 residues. In germline, CDR1 is SNHLY, CDR2 FYNNEI. Trimming shortened V by 6 bases and J by 7 bases, and 10 bases separated the two germline ends. CDR3 region: CASSGVGNEQFF. The part of the CDR3 DNA that was read is TGTGCCAGCAGCGGGGTTGGGAATGAG.

This clone has ten or more counts. CDR3 DNA, as far as it was read: TGCAGCGTCCTTGGGGTTGGGGCCACCGAG. Translating it yields CSVLGVGATE. The entire CDR3 sequence reads CSVLGVGATEQYF. The V call is TRBV29-1, the J call TRBJ2-7, with D possibly matching TRBD1 (5 bases). The read halts 3 residues ahead of the CDR3 end, with the missing end drawn from the germline J gene. This CDR3 comprises 13 residues. The V gene's germline CDR1 is SQVTM and CDR2 ANQGSEA. The germline V and J ends were trimmed by 6 bases and 6 bases, with 18 bases remaining between them.

The table lists this clone with many counts. The missing CDR3 end, 3 residues past where the read stops, is filled in from the germline J gene. The chain is built from TRBV9 and TRBJ1-4, with 8 bases identical to TRBD1. Trimming took 4 bases from V and 0 from J; bases not matched to a gene: 8. Germline-derived CDR1 and CDR2 are SGDLS and YYNGEE. The CDR3 length is 17 residues. The CDR3 protein is CASSPSGTGATNEKLFF. The sequenced CDR3 bases are TGTGCCAGCAGCCCATCCGGGACAGGCGCAACTAATGAAAAA.

This clone was observed at least ten times. The read stops 3 residues short of the end of the CDR3; the missing end is completed from the germline J gene. The rearrangement links TRBV20-1 to TRBJ2-3; D assignment may be TRBD1 or TRBD2 (5 bases each). Germline assignment: CDR1 DFQATT and CDR2 SNEGSKA (reference sequence). The CDR3 length is 14 residues. V was cut by 0 bases and J by 4 bases, with 11 bases left in between. The sequenced CDR3 bases are TGCAGTGCTAGAGATGAGGGGAAGGCAGATACG. Translating it yields CSARDEGKADT. The complete CDR3 reads CSARDEGKADTQYF.

This clone was counted many times. With the read ending 3 residues before the CDR3 end, the germline J gene is used to fill in that end. This chain links TRBV5-4 with TRBJ1-1; a possible D gene is TRBD1 (6 bases). This CDR3 region has 16 residues. The germline gives CDR1 SGHNT, CDR2 YYREEE (reference sequence). Deletions cut 0 bases from V and 0 bases from J, with 12 bases between. The CDR3 spells CASSLGGQLLNTEAFF. CDR3 DNA (partial): TGTGCCAGCAGCTTGGGCGGACAGCTGTTGAACACTGAA.

A few counts support this clone. The CDR3 extends 3 residues past the end of the read, so its final part is completed from the germline J gene. The chain has TRBV7-3 and TRBJ1-2; D may be TRBD1 (5 bases). There are 13 residues in the CDR3. CDR1 and CDR2 from the germline V gene are SGHTA and FQGTGA. The CDR3 region is CASSPPGHYDYTF. The part of the CDR3 DNA that was read is TGTGCCAGCAGCCCACCCGGACACTACGAC.

Ten or more counts support this clone. The sequenced CDR3 bases are TGCGCCAGCAGCCAAGACCAGGGATCTTATAATTCACCC. Translated, it gives CASSQDQGSYNSP. In full, the CDR3 reads CASSQDQGSYNSPLHF. The J gene is TRBJ1-6, the V gene TRBV4-1, with a possible D match to TRBD1 (5 bases). The read gets to within 3 residues of the CDR3 end, and the germline J gene fills in the rest. Trimming cost V 0 bases and J 4 bases, with 10 bases left between them. Germline CDR1 reads MGHRA; CDR2 reads YSYEKL. This CDR3 has 16 residues.

This clone was counted a few times. The CDR3 extends 3 residues past the end of the read, so its final part is completed from the germline J gene. The chain combines TRBV10-3 with TRBJ2-1; possible D gene TRBD2, 5 bases. CDR3 length: 15 residues. The germline V gene has CDR1 ENHRY and CDR2 SYGVKD. V lost 4 bases and J 6 bases, leaving 16 bases between the germline ends. The CDR3 DNA, read in part, is TGTGCCATCAGTGCCCCAGAGAGGGCCCGCAATGAG. Protein: CAISAPERARNE. In full, the CDR3 reads CAISAPERARNEQFF.

This clone occurred a few times. Coverage ceases 3 residues before the CDR3 finishes, and the germline J gene fills in the end. This chain connects TRBV7-6 to TRBJ2-3, with a weak D call TRBD2 (6 bases). This CDR3 region has 13 residues. CDR1 SGHVS and CDR2 FNYEAQ come from the germline V gene. V was clipped by 5 bases and J by 4 bases, with 10 bases between them. CDR3 region: CASSAGGSDTQYF. The CDR3 bases that were read are TGTGCCAGCAGCGCTGGGGGGTCAGATACG.

To note about this clone: The sequence runs out 3 residues before the end of the CDR3; the remainder is reconstructed from the germline J gene. The V gene is TRBV7-8, the J gene TRBJ1-3; D not resolved. This CDR3 region has 14 residues. Per germline, CDR1 SGHVS and CDR2 FQNEAQ. V dropped 2 bases and J dropped 4 bases, with 9 bases sitting between them. The CDR3 DNA, read in part, is TGTGCCAGCAGCTTACAGTTCCTCGGAAACACC. It is translated as CASSLQFLGNT. The complete CDR3 protein is CASSLQFLGNTIYF.

This clone was detected ten times or more. The CDR3 end lies 3 residues beyond the end of the read and is filled in from the germline J gene. The chain uses TRBV29-1 and TRBJ1-5; weak D call: TRBD1 (6 bases). V lost 6 bases to trimming and J lost 4 bases, with 10 bases between them. Germline values: CDR1 SQVTM, CDR2 ANQGSEA. This CDR3 has 12 amino acids. CDR3 loop: CSVGTHNQPQHF. CDR3 bases read: TGCAGCGTCGGGACACATAATCAGCCC.

This clone was counted ten times or more. The CDR3 bases that were read are TGTGCCAGCGCGTCCTCCGGGGGGAACAATGAG. Translation gives CASASSGGNNE. The full CDR3 sequence reads CASASSGGNNEQFF. This chain links TRBV14 with TRBJ2-1; 7 nucleotides agree with TRBD2. The missing CDR3 end, 3 residues past where the read stops, is filled in from the germline J gene. Per germline, CDR1 SGHDN and CDR2 FVKESK. V lost 8 bases, J lost 5 bases, and 9 bases stayed unmatched. CDR3 length: 14 residues. The whole variable domain, filled in from reference TRBV14 and TRBJ2-1, reads EAGVTQFPSHSVIEKGQTVTLRCDPISGHDNLYWYRRVMGKEIKFLLHFVKESKQDESGMPNNRFLAERTGGTYSTLKVQPAELEDSGVYFCASASSGGNNEQFFGPGTRLTVL.

This clone came up many times. CDR3 bases read: TGCAGTGCTAGAGGCAAAGCACCCTACGAG. This encodes CSARGKAPYE. The CDR3 in full is CSARGKAPYEQYF. The V call is TRBV20-1, the J call TRBJ2-7; D not resolved. Coverage ceases 3 residues before the CDR3 finishes, and the germline J gene fills in the end. CDR1 and CDR2 (germline): DFQATT, SNEGSKA (reference sequence). The CDR3 has 13 amino acids. V was pared by 1 base and J by 2 bases, with 9 bases between.

The sample holds many counts of this clone. The observed sequence ends 3 residues before the CDR3 terminus, with the missing tail filled in from the germline J gene. This chain connects TRBV6-2 or TRBV6-3 to TRBJ2-3; 9 bases line up with TRBD1. The CDR3 covers 15 residues. The germline gives CDR1 MNHEY, CDR2 SVGEGT. The ends lost 6 bases at V and 3 bases at J; junction bases unmatched: 7. CDR3 bases read: TGTGCCAGCAGGACAGGGACAGGGAGGACAGATACG. Protein product: CASRTGTGRTDT. The complete CDR3 protein is CASRTGTGRTDTQYF.

This clone was observed many times. CDR3 bases read: TGTGCCAGCAGCCTAGGAGGGGCCCATCAGCCC. Translating gives CASSLGGAHQP. The full CDR3 protein reads CASSLGGAHQPQHF. V and J are TRBV7-2 and TRBJ1-5, with D perhaps TRBD1 (5 bases). The read gets to within 3 residues of the CDR3 end, and the germline J gene fills in the rest. The germline gives CDR1 SGHTA, CDR2 FQGNSA. Between the trimmed V and J ends, which lost 5 bases and 5 bases, there was a span of 13 bases. The CDR3 covers 14 residues.

This clone was counted many times. The read ends 3 residues shy of where the CDR3 ends; the end is completed using the germline J gene. The chain carries TRBV29-1 and TRBJ2-2; D call uncertain. Germline V gene lookup returns CDR1 SQVTM and CDR2 ANQGSEA. This CDR3 is 13 amino acids long. V was shortened by 6 bases and J by 3 bases, with 11 bases between the two germline ends. CDR3: CSVEPEHTGELFF. The sequenced CDR3 bases are TGCAGCGTAGAACCCGAGCACACCGGGGAG.

This clone was seen at least ten times. The DNA ends 3 residues before the CDR3 does, and the rest of the CDR3 is filled in from the germline J gene. The chain uses TRBV7-9 and TRBJ1-1; 9 bases fit TRBD1. The CDR3 extends over 14 amino acids. Germline lookup yields CDR1 SEHNR and CDR2 FQNEAQ (reference sequence). This CDR3 reads CASGSLDGQGKAFF. The sequenced CDR3 bases are TGTGCCAGCGGTTCTCTGGATGGACAGGGGAAA.

In this sample, this clone turned up many times. The CDR3 is cut off 3 residues early in the read; its end comes from the germline J gene. The chain is built from TRBV7-2 and TRBJ2-1; 8 nucleotides line up with TRBD2. There are 12 residues in the CDR3. With V trimmed by 10 bases and J by 7 bases, 6 bases remained unmatched. CDR1 is SGHTA, CDR2 FQGNSA, per germline. CDR3 bases read: TGTGCCACCGCAAAGCGGGGGAATGAG. Amino acid sequence: CATAKRGNE. The whole CDR3 protein reads CATAKRGNEQFF.

This clone was counted ten times or more. The read halts 3 residues ahead of the CDR3 end, with the missing end drawn from the germline J gene. This rearrangement joins TRBV2 to TRBJ1-2; 7 bases are shared with TRBD1. The V gene end was trimmed by 6 bases and the J gene end by 4 bases; junction bases not matched to a gene: 5. Germline CDR1 reads SNHLY; CDR2 reads FYNNEI. The CDR3 contains 13 residues. The CDR3 loop reads CASRTGTVYGYTF. The CDR3 DNA, read in part, is TGTGCCAGCAGAACCGGGACAGTCTATGGC.

This clone was detected ten times or more. The part of the CDR3 DNA that was read is TGTGCCAGCAGTGTGGGTCGGGGGAAGTACGAG. Translated: CASSVGRGKYE. The full CDR3 protein reads CASSVGRGKYEQYF. The chain joins TRBV2 to TRBJ2-7; possibly TRBD2 for D (6 bases). Sequencing ends 3 residues short of the CDR3 end; the germline J gene provides the rest. Germline CDR1 is SNHLY and CDR2 is FYNNEI. The V and J ends lost 4 bases and 4 bases respectively, with 14 bases between them. The CDR3 has 14 residues.

As for this clone: The read ends 3 residues shy of where the CDR3 ends; the end is completed using the germline J gene. The chain links TRBV7-6 to TRBJ2-7, with 7 bases identical to TRBD1. The CDR3 totals 16 residues. Germline lookup yields CDR1 SGHVS and CDR2 FNYEAQ. The V gene end was trimmed by 5 bases and the J gene end by 6 bases; junction bases not matched to a gene: 16. The DNA read from the CDR3 is TGTGCCAGCAGCCCCGCCGTAGGGGGCGGGCGTCGCGAG. It yields the protein CASSPAVGGGRRE. The full CDR3 reads CASSPAVGGGRREQYF. Based on the CDR3 plus reference TRBV7-6 and TRBJ2-7, the full variable domain is GAGVSQSPRYKVTKRGQDVALRCDPISGHVSLYWYRQALGQGPEFLTYFNYEAQQDKSGLPNDRFSAERPEGSISTLTIQRTEQRDSAMYRCASSPAVGGGRREQYFGPGTRLTVT.

Remarks on this clone: The CDR3 goes on 3 residues after the read ends, and that part is filled in from the germline J gene. The gene calls are TRBV30 and TRBJ1-3, with D possibly matching TRBD1 (6 bases). This CDR3 region has 12 residues. The V gene lost 2 bases and the J gene lost 7 bases, with 9 bases spanning the gap. Germline V gene lookup returns CDR1 GTSNPN and CDR2 SVGIG (reference sequence). The chain's CDR3 is CAWSPTGNTIYF. The sequenced part of the CDR3 DNA is TGTGCCTGGAGTCCCACAGGGAACACC.

There are many counts of this clone. The read terminates 3 residues ahead of where the CDR3 ends, so the germline J gene completes it. The chain recombines TRBV20-1 with TRBJ1-2; TRBD1 agrees at 7 bases. The CDR3 runs to 12 residues. Germline values: CDR1 DFQATT, CDR2 SNEGSKA (reference sequence). The V segment lost 5 bases and the J segment 4 bases; nucleotides outside the gene matches: 4. The sequenced part of the CDR3 DNA is TGCAGTGCTTCGGGACAGCCCTATGGC. Protein product: CSASGQPYG. The full CDR3 reads CSASGQPYGYTF.

This clone was seen repeatedly, ten times or more. The CDR3 end falls 3 residues outside the read, so it is completed with the germline J gene. This chain connects TRBV2 to TRBJ2-1, with D uncertain. Trimming took 5 bases from V and 4 from J, leaving 9 bases between them. CDR1 and CDR2 (germline): SNHLY, FYNNEI. The length of the CDR3 is 13 residues. The part of the CDR3 DNA that was read is TGTGCCAGCAGTTCGGGTGGGTACAATGAG. The encoded protein is CASSSGGYNE. The entire CDR3 protein reads CASSSGGYNEQFF.